This T cell receptor (beta chain) derives from a study of long-term antiretroviral therapy in people with HIV. Details on this clone: Its antigen is not known.

Notes on the study in general: Against controls, HIV repertoires showed narrower ranges of CDR3 length.

The CDR3 runs to 17 residues. Trimming at V came to 0 bases and at J to 1 base, leaving 7 bases not matched to a gene. Germline CDR1 SGHRS, CDR2 YFSETQ. The libraries were made with immunoSEQ v3.0 at survey level. The table came from immunoSEQ multiplex PCR; TCRdb's copy has only in-frame clones and leaves some out. The sample consists of fewer than 30,000 clones, roughly 80% of them appearing once. This specimen was unsorted PBMCs, taken 2.1 years after starting antiretroviral therapy. The TCR comes from a man aged 30 to 45 with HIV. The rearrangement joins TRBV5-1 to TRBJ2-1, with 7 positions matching TRBD2. In nucleotides, the CDR3 is TGCGCCAGCAGCTTGGGAGGGGCGGGAGTGTCCTACAATGAGCAGTTCTTC. It is translated as CASSLGGAGVSYNEQFF.